This TCR beta chain stems from a study of cytomegalovirus exposure and HLA in healthy donors. V gave up 8 bases and J gave up 6 bases, with 17 bases separating them. CDR3 length: 13 amino acids. Germline loops: CDR1 SGHNT, CDR2 YENEEA. PCR used 60 Vbeta primers and 13 Jbeta primers. Assay used: immunoSEQ multiplex PCR; TCRdb lists only in-frame clones, some missing. The data contain about 160,000 clones, 70% to 80% of them seen just once; the ten biggest clones take up around 2%. The sequence was collected from a man over 45 in good health and CMV-seropositive. The chain joins TRBV11-3 to TRBJ2-7, with a tentative D call TRBD2 (5 bases). Material for sequencing was PBMCs. DNA of the CDR3: TGTGCCAGCGGCAGAGATCTAGGAGGCGAGCAGTACTTC. It is translated as CASGRDLGGEQYF. Full variable domain (rest looked up from reference TRBV11-3 and TRBJ2-7): EAGVVQSPRYKIIEKKQPVAFWCNPISGHNTLYWYLQNLGQGPELLIRYENEEAVDDSQLPKDRFSAERLKGVDSTLKIQPAELGDSAVYLCASGRDLGGEQYFGPGTRLTVT.